The 27 T cell receptor beta chains in this list originate from one sample, sequenced in a study of shared clonotypes between healthy human individuals. Libraries were prepared by immunoSEQ multiplex PCR; TCRdb keeps only in-frame clonotypes and omits some of them. The sample carries more than 2 million clones, 85% to 95% recorded once. Sequencing used naive CD4+ T cells sorted from blood. Subset: CD45RA+ positively selected. The receptors were sampled from a man between 18 and 35 years old in good health.

This clone was observed once. Other DNA sequences within the sample encode an identical CDR3. The chain couples TRBV2 to TRBJ1-6; D is uncertain. The CDR3 has 14 amino acids. Trimming took 1 base from V and 6 from J, leaving 7 bases between them. Looked up from germline, CDR1 is SNHLY and CDR2 is FYNNEI. CDR3 loop: CASSEGQANSPLHF. The CDR3 DNA reads TGTGCCAGCAGTGAAGGACAAGCTAATTCACCCCTCCACTTT.

The rearrangement links TRBV2 to TRBJ1-5; D might be TRBD1 (6 bases). Trimming cost V 6 bases and J 2 bases, with 14 bases left between them. Germline values: CDR1 SNHLY, CDR2 FYNNEI. This CDR3 contains 15 residues. For the CDR3, the DNA is TGTGCCAGCAGCCGAGGGGGGGCAGGCAATCAGCCCCAGCATTTT. Protein product: CASSRGGAGNQPQHF.

This chain joins TRBV2 and TRBJ2-7; the match to TRBD2 covers 15 bases. J lost 7 bases, V lost 4 bases, and 8 bases had no gene match. Germline CDR1 and CDR2: SNHLY and FYNNEI. The CDR3 is made up of 16 amino acids. The CDR3 is CASSAGLAGGLREQYF. In DNA, the CDR3 is TGTGCCAGCAGTGCTGGACTAGCGGGGGGGCTTCGGGAGCAGTACTTC.

V and J are TRBV30 and TRBJ1-5; 7 positions match TRBD1. The germline V gene encodes CDR1 GTSNPN and CDR2 SVGIG (reference sequence). J was trimmed by 8 bases and V by 1 base; bases with no gene match: 8. The CDR3 is made up of 14 amino acids. The CDR3 DNA reads as TGTGCCTGGAGTGGAGGGGGCTCCAGGGAGCCCCAGCATTTT. This sequence encodes CAWSGGGSREPQHF.

This chain uses TRBV10-3 with TRBJ2-1, with D unresolved. The CDR3 is 13 amino acids. The germline V gene has CDR1 ENHRY and CDR2 SYGVKD. Trimming cost V 3 bases and J 7 bases, with 10 bases left between them. The CDR3 here is CAISESLRNEQFF. CDR3 in DNA: TGTGCCATCAGTGAAAGTCTACGAAATGAGCAGTTCTTC.

The chain recombines TRBV10-3 with TRBJ1-6; D ambiguous. Trimming took off 3 bases at V and 5 bases at J, with 5 bases between the two ends. Germline V gene data show CDR1 as ENHRY and CDR2 as SYGVKD. The CDR3 loop spans 13 amino acids. CDR3 nucleotide sequence: TGTGCCATCAGTGAAACAAATAATTCACCCCTCCACTTT. This encodes CAISETNNSPLHF.

This sequence joins TRBV4-1 and TRBJ2-2; 7 bases map to TRBD1. There are 18 residues in the CDR3. V shed 0 bases, J shed 1 base, and the junction held 8 bases outside the gene matches. The germline gives CDR1 MGHRA, CDR2 YSYEKL. The CDR3 coding sequence is TGCGCCAGCAGCCAAGATCTTCTTCGACAGGGGAACACCGGGGAGCTGTTTTTT. It encodes CASSQDLLRQGNTGELFF.

This clone was picked up one time. The V and J genes are TRBV10-1 and TRBJ1-4; D call uncertain. There are 13 residues in the CDR3. V lost 8 bases and J 7 bases, leaving 14 bases between the germline ends. The germline gives CDR1 WNHNN, CDR2 SYGVQD (reference sequence). This chain's CDR3 is CASQGSGGEKLFF. CDR3 bases: TGCGCCAGCCAAGGATCGGGAGGTGAAAAACTGTTTTTT.

With respect to this clone: Different DNA sequences within this sample yield the same CDR3. The rearrangement uses TRBV18 and TRBJ1-2, with TRBD1 as a possible D gene (6 bases). The CDR3 runs to 14 residues. In germline, CDR1 is KGHSH, CDR2 LQKENI. Trimming removed 3 bases at V and 5 bases at J, with 13 bases between. The CDR3 reads CASSPSTGTYGYTF. CDR3 sequence (DNA): TGTGCCAGCTCACCGTCGACAGGAACATATGGCTACACCTTC. Filled out from reference TRBV18 and TRBJ1-2, the complete variable domain reads NAGVMQNPRHLVRRRGQEARLRCSPMKGHSHVYWYRQLPEEGLKFMVYLQKENIIDESGMPKERFSAEFPKEGPSILRIQQVVRGDSAAYFCASSPSTGTYGYTFGSGTRLTVV.

The J gene is TRBJ2-7, the V gene TRBV13; D gene unclear. The CDR3 sequence is 13 residues long. The V and J ends lost 5 bases and 2 bases respectively, with 10 bases between them. CDR1 and CDR2 from the germline V gene are PRHDT and FYEKMQ (reference sequence). The DNA for the CDR3 is TGTGCCAGCAGCAAGGGATTACCCTACGAGCAGTACTTC. It translates to CASSKGLPYEQYF.

V gene TRBV4-3 combines with J gene TRBJ2-1; 12 bases align to TRBD2. The CDR3 spans 17 residues. Losses at the gene ends were 3 bases for V and 8 bases for J; bases not matched to a gene: 11. From germline, CDR1 is LGHNA and CDR2 YSLEER. The DNA for the CDR3 is TGCGCCAGCAGCCAGCCTCGAGGACTAGCGGGACTGGATGAGCAGTTCTTC. Its protein is CASSQPRGLAGLDEQFF.

The chain has TRBV5-8 and TRBJ1-3, with 8 bases matching TRBD1. Germline values: CDR1 SGHTS, CDR2 YDEGEE. CDR3 size: 15 residues. Trimming removed 4 bases from V and 3 bases from J; junction bases left unmatched: 6. CDR3 DNA sequence: TGTGCCAGCAGCACCACAGGGGGTGGTGGAAACACCATATATTTT. Translating gives CASSTTGGGGNTIYF.

V usage is TRBV19 and J usage is TRBJ2-7; TRBD1 or TRBD2 may be the D gene (6 bases each). The V and J ends lost 6 bases and 0 bases respectively, with 12 bases between them. CDR1 is LNHDA, CDR2 SQIVND, per germline (reference sequence). The length of the CDR3 is 14 residues. The CDR3 DNA sequence: TGTGCCAGTAGGCGGGACACCTCCTCCTACGAGCAGTACTTC. It is translated as CASRRDTSSYEQYF.

The chain links TRBV7-9 to TRBJ2-5; no clear D gene. Germline loops: CDR1 SEHNR, CDR2 FQNEAQ (reference sequence). The length of the CDR3 is 14 residues. Trimming removed 7 bases at V and 5 bases at J, with 17 bases between. DNA of the CDR3: TGTGCCAGCACCTTGCTCTTAGATGAGGAGACCCAGTACTTC. Translating gives CASTLLLDEETQYF.

This chain joins TRBV2 and TRBJ1-1, with unresolved D. Germline V lookup: CDR1 SNHLY, CDR2 FYNNEI. Trimming took 8 bases from V and 1 from J, leaving 5 bases between them. The CDR3 covers 11 residues. The CDR3: CASGQNTEAFF. The CDR3 DNA is TGTGCCAGCGGCCAGAACACTGAAGCTTTCTTT.

This sequence joins TRBV10-1 and TRBJ2-3; D possibly corresponds to TRBD2 (5 bases). The germline gives CDR1 WNHNN, CDR2 SYGVQD (reference sequence). V was clipped by 6 bases and J by 1 base, with 17 bases between them. CDR3 length: 16 amino acids. CDR3 in DNA: TGCGCCAGCAGCAAGAATAGCGTAATCGGCACAGATACGCAGTATTTT. Its translation: CASSKNSVIGTDTQYF.

The chain recombines TRBV28 with TRBJ2-5; a weak D match, TRBD1 (5 bases). The germline V and J ends were trimmed by 8 bases and 5 bases, with 18 bases remaining between them. The CDR3 has 14 amino acids. CDR1 and CDR2 from the germline V gene are MDHEN and SYDVKM. In nucleotides, the CDR3 is TGTGCCAGCTCCCCCCCCAGGGTTTGGGAGACCCAGTACTTC. Its translation is CASSPPRVWETQYF.

J is TRBJ1-1 and V is TRBV6-5, with TRBD1 identical over 7 bases. The CDR3 runs to 16 residues. Germline assignment: CDR1 MNHEY and CDR2 SVGAGI. J was trimmed by 0 bases and V by 0 bases; bases with no gene match: 4. The DNA for the CDR3 is TGTGCCAGCAGTTACTCGACAGGGCCCCTGAACACTGAAGCTTTCTTT. Protein product: CASSYSTGPLNTEAFF.

With respect to this clone: One junction end disagrees with the germline gene, perhaps due to a read error. This rearrangement joins TRBV7-7 to TRBJ2-2, with TRBD1 matching over 8 bases. The CDR3 has 15 amino acids. Looked up from germline, CDR1 is SSHAT and CDR2 is FNYEAQ (reference sequence). CDR3 amino acids: CASSSGTGRGGELFF. As DNA, the CDR3 is TGTGCTAGCAGCTCTGGGACAGGACGGGGCGGGGAGCTGTTTTTT.

V and J are TRBV12-5 and TRBJ1-2, with a possible D match to TRBD1 (5 bases). Germline values: CDR1 LGHNT, CDR2 FRNRAP. CDR3 length equals 14 residues. The V end was cut by 5 bases, the J end by 5 bases, with 15 bases between. CDR3 nucleotides: TGTGCTAGTGGTCAGTCGGGACCGCAGTATGGCTACACCTTC. This encodes CASGQSGPQYGYTF.

The rearrangement links TRBV18 to TRBJ2-1; 8 bases agree with TRBD1. The germline V gene encodes CDR1 KGHSH and CDR2 LQKENI. V dropped 4 bases and J dropped 5; count of bases not matched to a gene: 4. The CDR3 has 14 residues. The CDR3 reads CASSRPGQDNEQFF. The CDR3 DNA follows: TGTGCCAGCTCACGCCCGGGACAGGACAATGAGCAGTTCTTC.

This chain joins TRBV19 and TRBJ1-5; TRBD1 agrees at 10 bases. The ends lost 6 bases at V and 6 bases at J; junction bases unmatched: 2. The CDR3 loop spans 13 amino acids. The germline CDR1 and CDR2 sequences are LNHDA and SQIVND (reference sequence). CDR3: CASRDRGRQPQHF. CDR3 nucleotides: TGTGCCAGTAGAGACAGGGGGCGTCAGCCCCAGCATTTT.

Worth noting for this clone: A much larger clone differs by one base, so this may be a read error. Other DNA sequences in the sample encode the same CDR3. V usage is TRBV7-9 and J usage is TRBJ1-1; D unresolved. The CDR3 covers 13 residues. V lost 4 bases and J lost 1, with 7 bases in between. Germline V lookup: CDR1 SEHNR, CDR2 FQNEAQ (reference sequence). As DNA, the CDR3 is TGTGCCAGCAGCTGGGCAGGGAACACTGAAGCTTTCTTT. It is translated as CASSWAGNTEAFF. Looking up the rest from reference TRBV7-9 and TRBJ1-1 gives the full variable domain: DTGVSQNPRHKITKRGQNVTFRCDPISEHNRLYWYRQTLGQGPEFLTYFQNEAQLEKSRLLSDRFSAERPKGSFSTLEIQRTEQGDSAMYLCASSWAGNTEAFFGQGTRLTVV.

The rearrangement joins TRBV5-4 to TRBJ1-4, with a tentative D call TRBD1 (5 bases). The CDR3 is 13 amino acids. V lost 3 bases and J 8 bases, leaving 11 bases between the germline ends. Germline CDR1 reads SGHNT; CDR2 reads YYREEE (reference sequence). The CDR3 spells CASSSGGKEKLFF. In DNA form, the CDR3 reads TGTGCCAGCAGCTCTGGGGGAAAAGAAAAACTGTTTTTT.

The V call is TRBV2, the J call TRBJ1-1, with D tentatively TRBD1 (6 bases). The V gene lost 3 bases and the J gene lost 5 bases, with 13 bases spanning the gap. The germline V gene has CDR1 SNHLY and CDR2 FYNNEI. The CDR3 covers 14 residues. The CDR3 nucleotides read TGTGCCAGCAGTGATATGGGGGGCCGGACTGAAGCTTTCTTT. Amino acids: CASSDMGGRTEAFF.

This chain links TRBV5-6 with TRBJ1-2; a possible D gene is TRBD1 (5 bases). The length of the CDR3 is 12 residues. The V and J ends lost 5 bases and 11 bases respectively, with 16 bases between them. Germline CDR1 reads SGHDT; CDR2 reads YYEEEE. CDR3 bases: TGTGCCAGCAGTCGGACAATCGGGGTGTACACCTTC. Amino acids: CASSRTIGVYTF. Looking up the rest from reference TRBV5-6 and TRBJ1-2 gives the full variable domain: DAGVTQSPTHLIKTRGQQVTLRCSPKSGHDTVSWYQQALGQGPQFIFQYYEEEERQRGNFPDRFSGHQFPNYSSELNVNALLLGDSALYLCASSRTIGVYTFGSGTRLTVV.

The chain couples TRBV18 to TRBJ2-5; D remains ambiguous. This CDR3 spans 13 amino acids. The V gene's germline CDR1 is KGHSH and CDR2 LQKENI. V was shortened by 3 bases and J by 5 bases, with 10 bases between the two germline ends. This chain's CDR3 is CASSPGIGETQYF. CDR3 nucleotide sequence: TGTGCCAGCTCACCGGGGATTGGGGAGACCCAGTACTTC.